The rows below give T cell receptor beta chains drawn from one sample of a study of T cells after yellow fever vaccination. TCRdb itself ran the 5' RACE reads through MiXCR, one entry per CDR3 protein. The table has 150,000 to 200,000 distinct CDR3 sequences, 6% to 7.5% seen once; the top ten hold 2.5%. The sample here was CD4+ T cells sorted from PBMCs, taken 5 to 6 days after the first yellow fever vaccination. The receptors shown here come from a man between 18 and 29 years old who received the YFV17D yellow fever vaccine. Each CDR3 is given with its conserved first and last residue. The D gene is left open where the match is weak. Size tells how often a clone was seen (once, few, many) or the class of an expanded clone, and some rows leave it out.

CDR3 DNA: TGCGCCAGCAGCTTGGCCGTGGGTGCAGGGGCGGCAGATACGCAGTATTTT; CDR3 protein: CASSLAVGAGAADTQYF; clone size: many; J gene: TRBJ2-3; V gene: TRBV5-1; D gene: .; CDR3 length: 17
CDR3 DNA: TGTGCCAGCAGCTTCCGGGGGGCGAACACTGAAGCTTTCTTT; CDR3 protein: CASSFRGANTEAFF; clone size: few; J gene: TRBJ1-1; V gene: TRBV7-9; D gene: .; CDR3 length: 14
CDR3 DNA: TGTGCCAGCAGCTTGGAAAGAGGGGCCAACGTCCTGACTTTC; CDR3 protein: CASSLERGANVLTF; clone size: many; J gene: TRBJ2-6; V gene: TRBV11-2; D gene: .; CDR3 length: 14
CDR3 DNA: TGTGCCAGCAGCTTATCGGCCCTCTCTAGCACAGATACGCAGTATTTT; CDR3 protein: CASSLSALSSTDTQYF; clone size: many; J gene: TRBJ2-3; V gene: TRBV7-9; D gene: .; CDR3 length: 16
CDR3 DNA: TGCAGCGTTGAAGATGCTCGGGTTCCTCAGGGTAGGAATGAGCAGTTCTTC; CDR3 protein: CSVEDARVPQGRNEQFF; clone size: .; J gene: TRBJ2-1; V gene: TRBV29-1; D gene: .; CDR3 length: 17
CDR3 DNA: TGCAGTGCCTTGGGCGCGGGGGGGCTCTCTGAGCAGTTCTTC; CDR3 protein: CSALGAGGLSEQFF; clone size: many; J gene: TRBJ2-1; V gene: TRBV20-1; D gene: TRBD2; CDR3 length: 14
CDR3 DNA: TGTGCCAGCAGTGATGACAGGGGGTCCTATGGCTACACCTTC; CDR3 protein: CASSDDRGSYGYTF; clone size: many; J gene: TRBJ1-2; V gene: TRBV25-1; D gene: TRBD1; CDR3 length: 14
CDR3 DNA: TGTGCCAGCAGCTTGGGACAGGGGGCGGGCGAGCAGTACTTC; CDR3 protein: CASSLGQGAGEQYF; clone size: few; J gene: TRBJ2-7; V gene: TRBV7-2; D gene: TRBD1; CDR3 length: 14
CDR3 DNA: TGTGCCAGCAGCTCACAGACTGGTAGCACTCCCCGAGAGACCCAGTACTTC; CDR3 protein: CASSSQTGSTPRETQYF; clone size: .; J gene: TRBJ2-5; V gene: TRBV11-2; D gene: .; CDR3 length: 17
CDR3 DNA: TGCAGTGCTGGACAGGGGACCTCAACTAATGAAAAACTGTTTTTT; CDR3 protein: CSAGQGTSTNEKLFF; clone size: few; J gene: TRBJ1-4; V gene: TRBV20-1; D gene: TRBD1; CDR3 length: 15
CDR3 DNA: TGCGCCAGCAGCCAGGAACCCAATCAGCCCCAGCATTTT; CDR3 protein: CASSQEPNQPQHF; clone size: many; J gene: TRBJ1-5; V gene: TRBV4-3; D gene: .; CDR3 length: 13
CDR3 DNA: TGTGCCAGCAGTCCCGGACAGGGGAGCCACTATGGCTACACCTTC; CDR3 protein: CASSPGQGSHYGYTF; clone size: many; J gene: TRBJ1-2; V gene: TRBV12-3/TRBV12-4; D gene: TRBD1; CDR3 length: 15
CDR3 DNA: TGCAGTGCTAGCGGGGCACTAAAAAGCACAGATACGCAGTATTTT; CDR3 protein: CSASGALKSTDTQYF; clone size: .; J gene: TRBJ2-3; V gene: TRBV20-1; D gene: .; CDR3 length: 15
CDR3 DNA: TGTGCCAGCAGCTTAACTCTGACAGGGGGTGAACCAGATACGCAGTATTTT; CDR3 protein: CASSLTLTGGEPDTQYF; clone size: .; J gene: TRBJ2-3; V gene: TRBV7-3; D gene: TRBD1; CDR3 length: 17
CDR3 DNA: TGCAGTTTTGGTTCTAGCGGTAGCGGTCGGACCCAGTACTTC; CDR3 protein: CSFGSSGSGRTQYF; clone size: many; J gene: TRBJ2-5; V gene: TRBV20-1; D gene: TRBD2; CDR3 length: 14
CDR3 DNA: TGTGCCAGCAGCCCACCCGGGGGGCTTATCATGAACACTGAAGCTTTCTTT; CDR3 protein: CASSPPGGLIMNTEAFF; clone size: many; J gene: TRBJ1-1; V gene: TRBV4-2; D gene: .; CDR3 length: 17
CDR3 DNA: TGCGCCAGCAGCTTGGGATCGGATGAGACCCAGTACTTC; CDR3 protein: CASSLGSDETQYF; clone size: .; J gene: TRBJ2-5; V gene: TRBV5-1; D gene: .; CDR3 length: 13
CDR3 DNA: TGCAGTGTCCCGAGCGTCTACAATGAGCAGTTCTTC; CDR3 protein: CSVPSVYNEQFF; clone size: once; J gene: TRBJ2-1; V gene: TRBV20-1; D gene: .; CDR3 length: 12
CDR3 DNA: TGTTCCAGCAGCTTAGGACGGGAGGGCTGGCAGTTCTTC; CDR3 protein: CSSSLGREGWQFF; clone size: once; J gene: TRBJ2-1; V gene: TRBV7-2; D gene: TRBD2; CDR3 length: 13
CDR3 DNA: TGCGCCAGCAGAGCGACAGGGACGGGCACTGAAGCTTTCTTT; CDR3 protein: CASRATGTGTEAFF; clone size: many; J gene: TRBJ1-1; V gene: TRBV4-1; D gene: TRBD1; CDR3 length: 14
CDR3 DNA: TGTGCCAGCAGTTTCACTAACTATGGCTACACCTTC; CDR3 protein: CASSFTNYGYTF; clone size: many; J gene: TRBJ1-2; V gene: TRBV12-3/TRBV12-4; D gene: .; CDR3 length: 12
CDR3 DNA: TGTGCCAGCACCCGGGTGGAGTACTCACCCCTCCACTTT; CDR3 protein: CASTRVEYSPLHF; clone size: many; J gene: TRBJ1-6; V gene: TRBV28; D gene: .; CDR3 length: 13
CDR3 DNA: TGCGCCAGCAGCTTGGACTCGACAGGGGGAAATTCACCCCTCCACTTT; CDR3 protein: CASSLDSTGGNSPLHF; clone size: many; J gene: TRBJ1-6; V gene: TRBV5-1; D gene: TRBD1; CDR3 length: 16
CDR3 DNA: TGTGCCAGCAGCTTAAGGGGGGTGGATAATGAGCAGTTCTTC; CDR3 protein: CASSLRGVDNEQFF; clone size: .; J gene: TRBJ2-1; V gene: TRBV7-3; D gene: .; CDR3 length: 14
CDR3 DNA: TGCGCCAGCAGCCAACCCCCCGGGAACACCGGGGAGCTGTTTTTT; CDR3 protein: CASSQPPGNTGELFF; clone size: many; J gene: TRBJ2-2; V gene: TRBV4-3; D gene: .; CDR3 length: 15
CDR3 DNA: TGCGCCAGCAGCTTGAGGGTCGAGTGGAATGAGCAGTTCTTC; CDR3 protein: CASSLRVEWNEQFF; clone size: many; J gene: TRBJ2-1; V gene: TRBV5-1; D gene: .; CDR3 length: 14
CDR3 DNA: TGTGCCAGCAGGCCGGTATCCTATAATTCACCCCTCCACTTT; CDR3 protein: CASRPVSYNSPLHF; clone size: .; J gene: TRBJ1-6; V gene: TRBV6-1; D gene: .; CDR3 length: 14
CDR3 DNA: TGTGCCAGTAGTATGTCCGGGGGTTCATACAATGAGCAGTTCTTC; CDR3 protein: CASSMSGGSYNEQFF; clone size: few; J gene: TRBJ2-1; V gene: TRBV19; D gene: .; CDR3 length: 15
CDR3 DNA: TGTGCCAGCAGTCAGACAGGGGATCGGGCAGATACGCAGTATTTT; CDR3 protein: CASSQTGDRADTQYF; clone size: many; J gene: TRBJ2-3; V gene: TRBV6-5; D gene: TRBD1; CDR3 length: 15
CDR3 DNA: TGTGCCAGCACCCTACTAGCGGAATCCTACAATGAGCAGTTCTTC; CDR3 protein: CASTLLAESYNEQFF; clone size: few; J gene: TRBJ2-1; V gene: TRBV5-5; D gene: TRBD2; CDR3 length: 15
CDR3 DNA: TGTGCCAGCAGACGACAGGGGGCGCTTGGGAATGAGCAGTTCTTC; CDR3 protein: CASRRQGALGNEQFF; clone size: .; J gene: TRBJ2-1; V gene: TRBV27; D gene: TRBD1; CDR3 length: 15
CDR3 DNA: TGCAGTGCGACCGAGCAGGCACGCAATCAGCCCCAGCATTTT; CDR3 protein: CSATEQARNQPQHF; clone size: few; J gene: TRBJ1-5; V gene: TRBV20-1; D gene: .; CDR3 length: 14
CDR3 DNA: TGTGCCAGCGCGTCGCGAGATACGCAGTATTTT; CDR3 protein: CASASRDTQYF; clone size: .; J gene: TRBJ2-3; V gene: TRBV9; D gene: .; CDR3 length: 11
CDR3 DNA: TGTGCTAGTGTCCCTCGCGTGGATTGGGAGACCCAGTACTTC; CDR3 protein: CASVPRVDWETQYF; clone size: many; J gene: TRBJ2-5; V gene: TRBV12-5; D gene: .; CDR3 length: 14